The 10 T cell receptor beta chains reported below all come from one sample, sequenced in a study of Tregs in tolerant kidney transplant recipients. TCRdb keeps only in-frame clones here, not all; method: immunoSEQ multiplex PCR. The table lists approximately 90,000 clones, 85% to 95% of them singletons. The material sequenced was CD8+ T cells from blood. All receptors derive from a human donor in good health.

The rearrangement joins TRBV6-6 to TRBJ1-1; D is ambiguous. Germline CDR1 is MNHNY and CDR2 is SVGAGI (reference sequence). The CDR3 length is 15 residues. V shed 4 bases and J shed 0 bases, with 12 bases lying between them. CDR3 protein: CASSFPRPMNTEAFF. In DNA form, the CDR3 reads TGTGCCAGCAGTTTCCCCCGTCCCATGAACACTGAAGCTTTCTTT.

CDR3 sequence: CASSIIGQRNQPQHF. The CDR3, as DNA: TGCGCCAGCAGCATAATCGGACAAAGAAATCAGCCCCAGCATTTT. The V call is TRBV4-1, the J call TRBJ1-5; TRBD1 might be the D (5 bases). This CDR3 comprises 15 residues. Germline V CDR1 and CDR2: MGHRA, YSYEKL. The V end lost 5 bases, the J end lost 4 bases, and 15 bases lay between the germline ends.

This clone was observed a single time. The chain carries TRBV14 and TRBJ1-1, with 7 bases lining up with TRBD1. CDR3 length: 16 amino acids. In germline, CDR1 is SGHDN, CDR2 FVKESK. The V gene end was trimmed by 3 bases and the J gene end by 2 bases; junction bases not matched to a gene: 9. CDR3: CASSHNLDRANTEAFF. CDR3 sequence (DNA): TGTGCCAGCAGCCACAACCTCGACAGGGCAAACACTGAAGCTTTCTTT.

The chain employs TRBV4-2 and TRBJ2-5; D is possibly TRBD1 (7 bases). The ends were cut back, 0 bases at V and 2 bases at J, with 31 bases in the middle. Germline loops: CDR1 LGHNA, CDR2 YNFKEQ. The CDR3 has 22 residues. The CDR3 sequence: CASSQDLEGGQEAGHHQETQYF. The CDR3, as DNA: TGTGCCAGCAGCCAAGATCTTGAGGGAGGACAGGAAGCCGGACACCATCAAGAGACCCAGTACTTC.

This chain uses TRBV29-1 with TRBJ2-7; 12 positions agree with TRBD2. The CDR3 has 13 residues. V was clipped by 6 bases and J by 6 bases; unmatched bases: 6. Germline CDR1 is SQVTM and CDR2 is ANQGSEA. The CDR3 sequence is CSVTGLAGIEQYF. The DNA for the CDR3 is TGCAGCGTCACCGGACTAGCGGGAATCGAGCAGTACTTC.

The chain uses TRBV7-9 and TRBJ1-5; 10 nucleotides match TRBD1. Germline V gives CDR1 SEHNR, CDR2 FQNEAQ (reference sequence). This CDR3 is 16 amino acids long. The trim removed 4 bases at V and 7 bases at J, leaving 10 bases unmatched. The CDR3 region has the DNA TGTGCCAGCAGCTCCACAACCGGGACAGGGGTACAGCCCCAGCATTTT. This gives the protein CASSSTTGTGVQPQHF.

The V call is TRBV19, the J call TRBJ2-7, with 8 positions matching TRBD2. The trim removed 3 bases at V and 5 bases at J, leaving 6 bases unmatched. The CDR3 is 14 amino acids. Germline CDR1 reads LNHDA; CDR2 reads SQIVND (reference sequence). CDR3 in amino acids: CASSIISGGNEQYF. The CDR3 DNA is TGTGCCAGTAGTATCATCAGCGGGGGTAACGAGCAGTACTTC.

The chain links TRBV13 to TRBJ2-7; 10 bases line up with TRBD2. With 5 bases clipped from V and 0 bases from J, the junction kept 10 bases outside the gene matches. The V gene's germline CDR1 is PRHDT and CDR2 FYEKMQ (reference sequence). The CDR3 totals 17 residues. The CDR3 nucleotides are TGTGCCAGCAGCCCCAGCGGGGGGGCTCTTACCTCCTACGAGCAGTACTTC. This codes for CASSPSGGALTSYEQYF. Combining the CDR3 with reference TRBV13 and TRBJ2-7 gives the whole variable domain AAGVIQSPRHLIKEKRETATLKCYPIPRHDTVYWYQQGPGQDPQFLISFYEKMQSDKGSIPDRFSAQQFSDYHSELNMSSLELGDSALYFCASSPSGGALTSYEQYFGPGTRLTVT.

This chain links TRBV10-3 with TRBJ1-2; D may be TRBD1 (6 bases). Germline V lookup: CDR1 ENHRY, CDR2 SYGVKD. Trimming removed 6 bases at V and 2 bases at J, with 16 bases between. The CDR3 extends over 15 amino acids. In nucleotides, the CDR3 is TGTGCCATCAGGAAACCGGGACAAACAAACTATGGCTACACCTTC. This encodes CAIRKPGQTNYGYTF.

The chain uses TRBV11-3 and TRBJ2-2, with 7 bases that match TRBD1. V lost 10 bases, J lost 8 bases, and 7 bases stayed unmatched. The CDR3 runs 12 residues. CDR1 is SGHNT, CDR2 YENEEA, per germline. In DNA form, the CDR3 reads TGTGCCACCAGACAGGGAACTGGGGAGCTGTTTTTT. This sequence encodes CATRQGTGELFF.